One and the same sample provided the 25 T cell receptor beta chains below, sequenced in a study of T cell responses to AZD1222 COVID-19 vaccine. Sequencing used immunoSEQ multiplex PCR; TCRdb keeps in-frame clones, though not all of them. The sample consists of 110,000 to 150,000 clones, roughly 91% of them appearing once. The source material was peripheral blood, sampled on day 0 of AZD1222 vaccination. These receptor sequences come from an adult in good health.

This chain connects TRBV14 to TRBJ1-1; unclear D gene. Trimming took off 4 bases at V and 2 bases at J, with 8 bases between the two ends. Per germline, CDR1 SGHDN and CDR2 FVKESK. This CDR3 is 13 amino acids long. CDR3 DNA sequence: TGTGCCAGCAGCCTATGGGAAAACACTGAAGCTTTCTTT. It encodes CASSLWENTEAFF.

V gene TRBV6-4 combines with J gene TRBJ1-6, with D maybe TRBD1 (6 bases). The CDR3 spans 16 residues. Trimming took off 6 bases at V and 8 bases at J, with 20 bases between the two ends. CDR1 and CDR2 from the germline V gene are MRHNA and SNTAGT. This CDR3 is CASRRGAGVSDSPLHF. As DNA, the CDR3 is TGTGCCAGCAGGAGAGGCGCAGGGGTTTCTGATTCACCCCTCCACTTT.

V is TRBV7-9 and J is TRBJ2-2, with D perhaps assigned TRBD1 or TRBD2 (5 bases each). Germline V lookup: CDR1 SEHNR, CDR2 FQNEAQ (reference sequence). The V end lost 4 bases, the J end lost 8 bases, and 20 bases lay between the germline ends. This CDR3 contains 16 residues. The CDR3 DNA reads TGTGCCAGCAGCTCCGGGGACGGCGGGTTGACGGGGGAGCTGTTTTTT. Translation gives CASSSGDGGLTGELFF.

Only one count was recorded for this clone. This chain links TRBV30 with TRBJ1-1; D gene ambiguous. There are 13 residues in the CDR3. The ends were cut back, 2 bases at V and 4 bases at J, with 11 bases in the middle. Germline CDR1 is GTSNPN and CDR2 is SVGIG (reference sequence). The CDR3 DNA sequence: TGTGCCTGGAGTAGCGGAGGGTTCACTGAAGCTTTCTTT. It translates to CAWSSGGFTEAFF.

The V and J genes are TRBV18 and TRBJ2-2; 10 nucleotides line up with TRBD2. Looked up from germline, CDR1 is KGHSH and CDR2 is LQKENI. The CDR3 length is 17 residues. V lost 6 bases to trimming and J lost 4 bases; unmatched junction nucleotides: 11. CDR3 protein: CASSPGLAGVSTGELFF. DNA of the CDR3: TGTGCCAGCTCCCCTGGTCTAGCGGGGGTTTCCACCGGGGAGCTGTTTTTT.

The chain has TRBV6-5 and TRBJ1-4; no firm D call. V was shortened by 7 bases and J by 4 bases, with 16 bases between the two germline ends. CDR1 is MNHEY, CDR2 SVGAGI, per germline. The CDR3 runs 15 residues. CDR3 coding DNA: TGTGCCAGCAAACCCTCCGATGGCCTTAATGAAAAACTGTTTTTT. This codes for CASKPSDGLNEKLFF.

This chain links TRBV30 with TRBJ2-5; 7 positions match TRBD1. The junction had 0 bases not matched to a gene; V was cut back by 4 bases and J by 4 bases. The CDR3 spans 11 residues. CDR1 and CDR2 from the germline V gene are GTSNPN and SVGIG (reference sequence). CDR3 sequence: CAWTGGETQYF. DNA of the CDR3: TGTGCCTGGACAGGGGGAGAGACCCAGTACTTC.

Only one count was recorded for this clone. The V call is TRBV6-5, the J call TRBJ2-3; 7 bases match TRBD2. The CDR3 loop spans 15 amino acids. Trimming at V came to 2 bases and at J to 2 bases, leaving 4 bases not matched to a gene. CDR1 is MNHEY, CDR2 SVGAGI, per germline. As DNA, the CDR3 is TGTGCCAGCAGTTACGGAGGGACTAACACAGATACGCAGTATTTT. This sequence encodes CASSYGGTNTDTQYF.

The genes are TRBV27 and TRBJ1-2; the match to TRBD1 covers 7 bases. Losses at the gene ends were 7 bases for V and 1 base for J; bases not matched to a gene: 3. CDR3 length: 13 residues. The germline gives CDR1 MNHEY, CDR2 SMNVEV (reference sequence). CDR3 coding DNA: TGTGCCAGCAAAACAGGGGATAACTATGGCTACACCTTC. Translating it yields CASKTGDNYGYTF.

The CDR3 DNA reads TGTGCCAGCTCACCGGATGCTTCGATATTGGGGGCTGGAACTGAAGCTTTCTTT. It codes for CASSPDASILGAGTEAFF. This sequence joins TRBV18 and TRBJ1-1, with D perhaps matching TRBD1 (6 bases). Germline CDR1 and CDR2: KGHSH and LQKENI. The CDR3 spans 18 residues. V lost 3 bases to trimming and J lost 5 bases, with 25 bases between them.

This sequence joins TRBV7-2 and TRBJ1-6; maybe TRBD1 (6 bases). From germline, CDR1 is SGHTA and CDR2 FQGNSA. This CDR3 is built from 16 residues. V was trimmed by 2 bases and J by 5 bases, leaving 13 bases between them. The CDR3 loop is CASSLLGGANNSPLHF. CDR3 in DNA: TGTGCCAGCAGCTTATTAGGGGGGGCCAATAATTCACCCCTCCACTTT. The full variable domain, rest sourced from reference TRBV7-2 and TRBJ1-6, is GAGVSQSPSNKVTEKGKDVELRCDPISGHTALYWYRQSLGQGLEFLIYFQGNSAPDKSGLPSDRFSAERTGGSVSTLTIQRTQQEDSAVYLCASSLLGGANNSPLHFGNGTRLTVT.

V usage is TRBV5-1 and J usage is TRBJ2-2; 9 nucleotides line up with TRBD1. Unmatched junction bases numbered 7, after V lost 3 bases and J lost 7 bases. The germline gives CDR1 SGHRS, CDR2 YFSETQ. This CDR3 spans 15 amino acids. CDR3 loop: CASSSGTGSIGELFF. For the CDR3, the DNA is TGCGCCAGCAGCTCCGGGACAGGGAGTATCGGGGAGCTGTTTTTT.

This chain links TRBV3-1 (or the pseudogene TRBV3-2) with TRBJ2-3; 11 nucleotides agree with TRBD2. V gave up 3 bases and J gave up 1 base; unmatched junction bases: 3. The CDR3 sequence is 16 residues long. Per the germline V gene, CDR1 is LGHDT and CDR2 is YNNKEL (reference sequence). DNA for the CDR3: TGTGCCAGCAGCCATCCGACTAGCGGGGGCACAGATACGCAGTATTTT. Translating it yields CASSHPTSGGTDTQYF.

The genes are TRBV5-4 and TRBJ1-1; 7 positions match TRBD1. V was clipped by 6 bases and J by 5 bases; unmatched bases: 7. The CDR3 loop spans 13 amino acids. CDR1 SGHNT and CDR2 YYREEE come from the germline V gene (reference sequence). The CDR3, as DNA: TGTGCCAGCACCATAGACAGGGCAACTGAAGCTTTCTTT. Translating it yields CASTIDRATEAFF.

V and J are TRBV4-1 and TRBJ1-5, with D tentatively TRBD1 (5 bases). Germline lookup yields CDR1 MGHRA and CDR2 YSYEKL. The V gene lost 2 bases and the J gene lost 2 bases, with 13 bases spanning the gap. This CDR3 comprises 16 residues. This CDR3 is CASSQIQETGNQPQHF. The CDR3 DNA is TGCGCCAGCAGCCAAATACAGGAGACAGGCAATCAGCCCCAGCATTTT.

This chain links TRBV18 with TRBJ2-6; D remains ambiguous. The V end lost 4 bases, the J end lost 0 bases, and 1 base lay between the germline ends. The V gene's germline CDR1 is KGHSH and CDR2 LQKENI. The CDR3 has 13 residues. The CDR3 protein is CASSHSGANVLTF. The CDR3 DNA sequence: TGTGCCAGCTCACACTCTGGGGCCAACGTCCTGACTTTC.

The chain uses TRBV28 and TRBJ1-2, with D possibly matching TRBD1 (6 bases). This CDR3 spans 11 amino acids. Germline CDR1 and CDR2: MDHEN and SYDVKM. V was clipped by 5 bases and J by 9 bases, with 10 bases between them. Here the CDR3 DNA reads TGTGCCAGCAGTGACAGGAATAGCTACACCTTC. Translation: CASSDRNSYTF.

The V call is TRBV6-6, the J call TRBJ1-5; 7 bases agree with TRBD1. V shed 10 bases, J shed 0 bases, and the junction held 9 bases outside the gene matches. The CDR3 contains 15 residues. CDR1 MNHNY and CDR2 SVGAGI come from the germline V gene (reference sequence). CDR3 coding DNA: TGTGCCACCAAGGGGGCCGCATATAGCAATCAGCCCCAGCATTTT. This sequence encodes CATKGAAYSNQPQHF.

The chain uses TRBV10-1 and TRBJ1-5; weak D call: TRBD1 (5 bases). The CDR3 sequence is 15 residues long. Germline V gene data show CDR1 as WNHNN and CDR2 as SYGVQD (reference sequence). V lost 5 bases to trimming and J lost 5 bases, with 16 bases between them. CDR3 coding DNA: TGCGCCAGCAGTCCCACACTGACAGACTATCAGCCCCAGCATTTT. Residues: CASSPTLTDYQPQHF.

V gene TRBV5-5 combines with J gene TRBJ2-7; possibly TRBD1 for D (5 bases). This CDR3 contains 13 residues. The germline V gene encodes CDR1 SGHKS and CDR2 YYEKEE (reference sequence). The V gene lost 1 base and the J gene lost 1 base, with 6 bases spanning the gap. The CDR3 nucleotides are TGTGCCAGCAGCTTGCAGGGATCCTACGAGCAGTACTTC. This codes for CASSLQGSYEQYF.

The genes are TRBV5-1 and TRBJ2-1, with D uncertain. The CDR3 is 11 amino acids. Looked up from germline, CDR1 is SGHRS and CDR2 is YFSETQ. Trimming removed 2 bases at V and 8 bases at J, with 5 bases between. CDR3 protein: CASSFSDEQFF. The CDR3 DNA reads TGCGCCAGCAGCTTCTCCGATGAGCAGTTCTTC.

This chain joins TRBV24-1 and TRBJ1-5; tentative D call: TRBD1 (6 bases). V was clipped by 3 bases and J by 0 bases, with 17 bases between them. Germline CDR1 is KGHDR and CDR2 is SFDVKD. This CDR3 is 18 amino acids long. CDR3 residues: CATSDLSRDNNSNQPQHF. CDR3 sequence (DNA): TGTGCCACCAGTGATCTCAGCCGGGACAATAATAGCAATCAGCCCCAGCATTTT.

The J gene is TRBJ1-5, the V gene TRBV6-2 or TRBV6-3; D is ambiguous. This CDR3 is built from 13 residues. Trimming stripped 5 bases from V and 6 bases from J, with 11 bases between. The germline V gene has CDR1 MNHEY and CDR2 SVGEGT. CDR3 region: CASSRGWGQPQHF. As DNA, the CDR3 is TGTGCCAGCAGTCGTGGATGGGGTCAGCCCCAGCATTTT.

The rearrangement joins TRBV27 to TRBJ2-3, with a weak D call TRBD1 (7 bases). V lost 5 bases and J lost 1, with 10 bases in between. CDR1 is MNHEY, CDR2 SMNVEV, per germline (reference sequence). The CDR3 extends over 14 amino acids. In nucleotides, the CDR3 is TGTGCCAGCAGTGACAGGGAGGGCACAGATACGCAGTATTTT. It is translated as CASSDREGTDTQYF.

The chain combines TRBV6-1 with TRBJ1-6; TRBD1 matches 8 bases. Trimming at V came to 0 bases and at J to 9 bases, leaving 7 bases not matched to a gene. Germline V CDR1 and CDR2: MNHNS, SASEGT. The CDR3 extends over 16 amino acids. For the CDR3, the DNA is TGTGCCAGCAGTGAAGCACACGGGACAGGCGGTTCACCCCTCCACTTT. Protein sequence: CASSEAHGTGGSPLHF.